This T cell receptor (beta chain) is drawn from a study of Graves' ophthalmopathy and Graves' hyperthyroidism. Study outcomes and limitations: Detected in blood as well were most expanded thyroid clonotypes with frequency above 0.001.

Moderate-to-severe activity, CAS ≥3, NOSPECS ≥4 and a duration under 3 months were seen in donors with ophthalmopathy. RNA transcripts were the source from which TCR beta CDR3 regions were amplified. First-round RT-PCR relied on HTBI primers, and a second-round multiplex PCR came next. TCRdb re-derived calls from the multiplex PCR reads in MiXCR, one entry per CDR3 protein. In the table there are about 480,000 distinct CDR3 sequences, around 15% of which are singletons. This clonotype was seen repeatedly, ten times or more. Its antigen is currently unknown. Germline assignment: CDR1 MNHNS and CDR2 SASEGT. CDR3 size: 14 residues. V was shortened by 5 bases and J by 2 bases, with 11 bases between the two germline ends.

Sequenced input: blood. The chain employs TRBV6-1 and TRBJ2-3; tentatively, D is TRBD2 (6 bases). The origin of this receptor is a woman aged 30 to 39 with Graves' ophthalmopathy. For the CDR3, the DNA is TGTGCCAGCAGTACAGGCGGGACCACAGATACGCAGTATTTT. The encoded protein is CASSTGGTTDTQYF.